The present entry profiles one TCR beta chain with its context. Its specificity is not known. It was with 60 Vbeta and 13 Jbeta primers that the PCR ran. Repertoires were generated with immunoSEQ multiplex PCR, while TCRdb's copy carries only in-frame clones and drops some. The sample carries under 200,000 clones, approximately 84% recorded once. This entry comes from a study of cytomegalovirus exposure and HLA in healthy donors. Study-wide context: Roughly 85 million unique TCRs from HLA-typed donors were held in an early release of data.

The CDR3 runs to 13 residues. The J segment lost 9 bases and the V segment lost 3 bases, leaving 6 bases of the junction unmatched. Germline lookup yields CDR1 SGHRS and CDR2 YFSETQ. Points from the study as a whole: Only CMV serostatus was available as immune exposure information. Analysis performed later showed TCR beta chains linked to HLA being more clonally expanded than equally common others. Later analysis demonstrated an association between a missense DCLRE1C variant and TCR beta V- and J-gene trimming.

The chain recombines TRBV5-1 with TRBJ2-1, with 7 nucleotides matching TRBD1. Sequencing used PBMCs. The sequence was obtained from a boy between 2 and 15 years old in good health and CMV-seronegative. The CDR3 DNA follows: TGCGCCAGCAGCTCGGAAACAGGGGTTGAGCAGTTCTTC. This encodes CASSSETGVEQFF.